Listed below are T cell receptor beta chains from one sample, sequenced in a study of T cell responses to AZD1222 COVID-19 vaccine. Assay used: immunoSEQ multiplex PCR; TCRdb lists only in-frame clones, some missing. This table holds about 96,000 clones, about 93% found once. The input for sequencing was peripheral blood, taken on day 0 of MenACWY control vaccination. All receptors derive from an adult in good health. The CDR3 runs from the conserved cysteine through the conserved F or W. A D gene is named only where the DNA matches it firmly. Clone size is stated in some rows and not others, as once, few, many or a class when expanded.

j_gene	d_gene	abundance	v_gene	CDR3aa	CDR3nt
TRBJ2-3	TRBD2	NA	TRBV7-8	CASSLGNSGGADTQYF	TGTGCCAGCAGCTTAGGAAATAGCGGGGGGGCGGATACGCAGTATTTT
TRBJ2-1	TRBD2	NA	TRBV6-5	CASSLAGVGQDEQFF	TGTGCCAGCAGCTTAGCGGGAGTGGGGCAAGATGAGCAGTTCTTC
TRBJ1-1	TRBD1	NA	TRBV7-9	CASSSRQGGPEAFF	TGTGCCAGCAGCTCAAGACAGGGAGGGCCTGAAGCTTTCTTT
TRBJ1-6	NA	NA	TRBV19	CASSDSYNSPLHF	TGTGCCAGTAGCGACAGTTATAATTCACCCCTCCACTTT
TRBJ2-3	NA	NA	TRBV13	CASSLADRSGSSTDTQYF	TGTGCCAGCAGCTTAGCTGACCGTAGCGGATCTAGCACAGATACGCAGTATTTT
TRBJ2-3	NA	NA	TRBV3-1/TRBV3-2	CASSQGSREVDTQYF	TGTGCCAGCAGCCAAGGGAGCAGGGAAGTAGATACGCAGTATTTT
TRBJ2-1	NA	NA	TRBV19	CASSTPRTGSSYNEQFF	TGTGCCAGTAGTACCCCCCGTACAGGTAGCTCCTACAATGAGCAGTTCTTC
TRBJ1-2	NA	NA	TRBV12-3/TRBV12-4	CASSRDTVDGYTF	TGTGCCAGCAGCCGAGATACGGTCGATGGCTACACCTTC
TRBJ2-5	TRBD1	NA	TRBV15	CATSGGQGSQETQYF	TGTGCCACCAGCGGCGGACAGGGCAGTCAAGAGACCCAGTACTTC
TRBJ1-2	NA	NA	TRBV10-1	CASSPSGDYGYTF	TGCGCCAGCAGCCCATCGGGGGATTATGGCTACACCTTC
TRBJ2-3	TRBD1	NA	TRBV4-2	CASSQAVSGQRRTDTQYF	TGTGCCAGCAGCCAAGCAGTTTCGGGACAGAGACGCACAGATACGCAGTATTTT
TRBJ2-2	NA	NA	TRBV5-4	CASSSGQPNTGELFF	TGTGCCAGCAGCTCAGGACAACCGAACACCGGGGAGCTGTTTTTT
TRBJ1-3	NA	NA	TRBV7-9	CASSGGPRDGNTIYF	TGTGCCAGCAGCGGCGGCCCCAGGGATGGAAACACCATATATTTT
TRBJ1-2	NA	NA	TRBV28	CASSLKPNYGYTF	TGTGCCAGCAGTTTAAAACCCAACTATGGCTACACCTTC
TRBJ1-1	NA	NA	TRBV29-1	CSVRSGLDTEAFF	TGCAGCGTTCGGTCAGGATTGGACACTGAAGCTTTCTTT
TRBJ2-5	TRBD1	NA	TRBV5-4	CASSSGTGEETQYF	TGTGCCAGCAGCTCCGGGACAGGGGAGGAGACCCAGTACTTC
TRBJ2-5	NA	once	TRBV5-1	CASSFGLGETQYF	TGCGCCAGCAGCTTTGGTCTCGGGGAGACCCAGTACTTC
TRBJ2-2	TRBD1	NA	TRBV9	CASSVGGQGYFGELFF	TGTGCCAGCAGCGTAGGGGGACAGGGTTACTTCGGGGAGCTGTTTTTT
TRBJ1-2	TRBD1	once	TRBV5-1	CASARGTAYGYTF	TGCGCCAGCGCGCGCGGGACAGCCTATGGCTACACCTTC
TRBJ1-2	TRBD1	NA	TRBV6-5	CASSSTGERGYTF	TGTGCCAGCAGTAGTACAGGGGAACGAGGCTACACCTTC
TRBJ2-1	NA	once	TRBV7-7	CASSLTRGGEQFF	TGTGCTAGCAGCTTAACGCGGGGTGGTGAGCAGTTCTTC
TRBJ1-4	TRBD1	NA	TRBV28	CASSLGQGLVGEKLFF	TGTGCCAGCAGTCTCGGACAGGGGCTGGTGGGAGAAAAACTGTTTTTT
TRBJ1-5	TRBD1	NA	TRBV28	CASTLDRAQPQHF	TGTGCCAGCACCCTAGACAGGGCTCAGCCCCAGCATTTT
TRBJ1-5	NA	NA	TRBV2	CASSGTTQVGRSNQPQHF	TGTGCCAGCAGTGGGACTACACAGGTTGGGAGGAGCAATCAGCCCCAGCATTTT
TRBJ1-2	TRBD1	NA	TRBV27	CASSPTGVGGYTF	TGTGCCAGCAGCCCCACAGGGGTAGGCGGCTACACCTTC
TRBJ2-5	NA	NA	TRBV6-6	CASSRTGLETQYF	TGTGCCAGCAGCCGAACAGGGTTGGAGACCCAGTACTTC
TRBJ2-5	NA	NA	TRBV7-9	CASSLATVQETQYF	TGTGCCAGCAGCTTAGCGACGGTTCAAGAGACCCAGTACTTC
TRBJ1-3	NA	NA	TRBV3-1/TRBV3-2	CASRPTKKSGNTIYF	TGTGCCAGCAGACCTACTAAAAAATCTGGAAACACCATATATTTT
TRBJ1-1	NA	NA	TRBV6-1	CASSEPRVTEAFF	TGTGCCAGCAGTGAACCCCGGGTCACTGAAGCTTTCTTT
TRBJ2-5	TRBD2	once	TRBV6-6	CASSYAGGYRETQYF	TGTGCCAGCAGTTACGCGGGGGGTTATCGAGAGACCCAGTACTTC
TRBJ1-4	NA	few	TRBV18	CASSFTGTDEKLFF	TGTGCCAGCTCATTCACAGGGACCGATGAAAAACTGTTTTTT
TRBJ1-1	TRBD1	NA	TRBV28	CATTPIRDRGRNAFF	TGTGCCACCACGCCTATCCGGGACAGGGGCCGGAATGCTTTCTTT
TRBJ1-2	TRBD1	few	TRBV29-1	CSGTQGNYGYTF	TGCAGCGGTACACAGGGGAACTATGGCTACACCTTC
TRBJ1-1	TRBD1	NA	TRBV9	CASSPRQGALNTEAFF	TGTGCCAGCAGCCCCAGACAGGGGGCCCTCAACACTGAAGCTTTCTTT
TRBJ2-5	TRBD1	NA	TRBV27	CASSFRTGRETQYF	TGTGCCAGCAGTTTCAGGACAGGGCGCGAGACCCAGTACTTC
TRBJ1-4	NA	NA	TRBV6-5	CASTPGQKDEKLFF	TGTGCCAGCACTCCCGGACAGAAGGATGAAAAACTGTTTTTT
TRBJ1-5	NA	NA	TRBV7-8	CASSSGHSNQPQHF	TGTGCCAGCAGCTCGGGACACAGCAATCAGCCCCAGCATTTT
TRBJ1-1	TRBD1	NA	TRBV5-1	CASSVTGASETEAFF	TGCGCCAGCAGCGTGACAGGGGCTTCTGAAACTGAAGCTTTCTTT
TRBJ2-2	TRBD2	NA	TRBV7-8	CASSFAGGAGELFF	TGTGCCAGCAGCTTCGCGGGGGGGGCCGGGGAGCTGTTTTTT
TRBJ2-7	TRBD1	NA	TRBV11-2	CASTPGDRGHHEQYF	TGTGCCAGCACCCCGGGGGACAGGGGGCACCACGAGCAGTACTTC
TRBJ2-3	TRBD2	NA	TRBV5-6	CASSFTSGGLDTQYF	TGTGCCAGCAGCTTTACTAGCGGGGGGCTAGATACGCAGTATTTT